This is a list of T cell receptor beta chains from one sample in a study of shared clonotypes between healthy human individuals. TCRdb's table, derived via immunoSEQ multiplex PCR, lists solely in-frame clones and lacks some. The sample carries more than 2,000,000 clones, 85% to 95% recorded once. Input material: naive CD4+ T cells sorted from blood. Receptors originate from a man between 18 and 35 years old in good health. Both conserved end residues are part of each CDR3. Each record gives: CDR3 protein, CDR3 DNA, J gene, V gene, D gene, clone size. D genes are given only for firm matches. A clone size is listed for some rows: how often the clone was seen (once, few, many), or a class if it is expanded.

CASRTGVQPNEQFF | TGTGCCAGCAGGACAGGGGTCCAACCAAATGAGCAGTTCTTC | TRBJ2-1 | TRBV28 | TRBD1 | -
CAISERPEFYGYTF | TGTGCCATCAGTGAGAGGCCCGAATTCTATGGCTACACCTTC | TRBJ1-2 | TRBV10-3 | - | -
CASSVGTASNTGELFF | TGTGCCAGCAGCGTCGGGACGGCGTCGAACACCGGGGAGCTGTTTTTT | TRBJ2-2 | TRBV9 | - | once
CASSEAGGPYEQYF | TGTGCCAGCAGTGAAGCGGGAGGTCCCTACGAGCAGTACTTC | TRBJ2-7 | TRBV6-1 | - | -
CASSRGQGTDSPLHF | TGTGCCAGCAGTAGGGGACAGGGGACGGATTCACCCCTCCACTTT | TRBJ1-6 | TRBV6-6 | TRBD1 | -
CASSPETKGGETQYF | TGTGCCAGCAGCCCGGAGACTAAAGGGGGGGAGACCCAGTACTTC | TRBJ2-5 | TRBV5-4 | - | -
CASSPLAGEVETQYF | TGCGCCAGCAGCCCTCTGGCGGGAGAGGTAGAGACCCAGTACTTC | TRBJ2-5 | TRBV5-1 | TRBD2 | -
CASSEEGPLRYRF | TGTGCCAGCAGTGAAGAAGGGCCGCTTAGGTACAGATTC | TRBJ2-7 | TRBV2 | - | -
CASTPLLNEQFF | TGTGCCAGCACCCCGCTACTCAATGAGCAGTTCTTC | TRBJ2-1 | TRBV7-2 | - | -
CASSYSRDPAYEQYF | TGTGCCAGCAGTTACTCGAGGGACCCAGCCTACGAGCAGTACTTC | TRBJ2-7 | TRBV6-5 | - | -
CASIGTVSGANVLTF | TGTGCCAGCATTGGGACTGTCTCTGGGGCCAACGTCCTGACTTTC | TRBJ2-6 | TRBV6-6 | - | -
CASSISEGEQFF | TGTGCCAGTAGTATATCGGAAGGTGAGCAGTTCTTC | TRBJ2-1 | TRBV19 | - | once
CASSESRTAQETQYF | TGCGCCAGCAGTGAGTCCCGGACAGCCCAAGAGACCCAGTACTTC | TRBJ2-5 | TRBV10-1 | - | -
CASSLTGPYEQYF | TGTGCCAGCAGTTTAACAGGGCCCTACGAGCAGTACTTC | TRBJ2-7 | TRBV28 | - | -
CASSFLGLAVYNEQFF | TGTGCCAGCAGCTTCTTGGGACTAGCGGTTTACAATGAGCAGTTCTTC | TRBJ2-1 | TRBV21-1 | - | -
CSVGQASSYEQYF | TGCAGCGTTGGACAGGCAAGCTCCTACGAGCAGTACTTC | TRBJ2-7 | TRBV29-1 | - | -
CATHADSTYEQYF | TGTGCCACCCACGCCGACAGTACCTACGAGCAGTACTTC | TRBJ2-7 | TRBV6-5 | - | -
CASSQGLTAFF | TGTGCCAGCAGCCAGGGACTTACAGCTTTCTTT | TRBJ1-1 | TRBV14 | - | few
CASSSHQDWQKLNSPLHF | TGTGCCAGCAGTTCACATCAGGACTGGCAGAAACTTAATTCACCCCTCCACTTT | TRBJ1-6 | TRBV27 | - | -
CASSLGGMEFF | TGTGCCAGCAGTTTAGGCGGGATGGAGTTCTTC | TRBJ2-1 | TRBV27 | - | -
CASSPGLASEEQFF | TGTGCCAGCTCACCGGGACTCGCTTCTGAAGAGCAGTTCTTC | TRBJ2-1 | TRBV18 | - | -
CASSGGQGQPQHF | TGTGCCAGTAGTGGGGGACAGGGCCAGCCCCAGCATTTT | TRBJ1-5 | TRBV19 | TRBD1 | -
CASSPFAGGRSYEQYF | TGTGCCAGCAGTCCCTTTGCGGGAGGCCGCTCCTACGAGCAGTACTTC | TRBJ2-7 | TRBV7-2 | TRBD2 | -
CASSLREGWPEAFF | TGTGCCAGCAGTTTAAGGGAGGGATGGCCTGAAGCTTTCTTT | TRBJ1-1 | TRBV27 | - | -
CASSVVAAGNTEAFF | TGTGCCAGCAGCGTAGTGGCGGCAGGGAACACTGAAGCTTTCTTT | TRBJ1-1 | TRBV9 | - | -
CASSFGQTGTNEKLFF | TGCGCCAGCAGCTTCGGGCAGACAGGGACTAATGAAAAACTGTTTTTT | TRBJ1-4 | TRBV5-1 | TRBD1 | -
CASSSDRTGETQYF | TGTGCCAGCAGCTCCGACAGGACGGGAGAGACCCAGTACTTC | TRBJ2-5 | TRBV7-9 | - | few
CASSMTARAGNTIYF | TGTGCCAGTAGTATGACAGCCAGGGCTGGAAACACCATATATTTT | TRBJ1-3 | TRBV19 | - | -
CAISRNGAYEQYF | TGTGCCATCTCCAGAAATGGGGCCTACGAGCAGTACTTC | TRBJ2-7 | TRBV10-3 | - | -
CASSLGEGLQPQHF | TGTGCCAGCTCACTCGGGGAGGGACTCCAGCCCCAGCATTTT | TRBJ1-5 | TRBV18 | - | -
CASSLRWGSSHNEQFF | TGCGCCAGCAGCCTCAGGTGGGGCTCGTCCCACAATGAGCAGTTCTTC | TRBJ2-1 | TRBV5-1 | - | -
CASSPRGAPTSYEQYF | TGTGCCAGCAGCCCCCGCGGGGCTCCAACCTCCTACGAGCAGTACTTC | TRBJ2-7 | TRBV7-2 | - | -
CASSLLGQGAGAETGELFF | TGTGCCAGCAGTTTATTGGGACAGGGAGCGGGAGCAGAAACCGGGGAGCTGTTTTTT | TRBJ2-2 | TRBV28 | - | once
CASSHSNQPQHF | TGTGCCAGTAGCCACAGCAATCAGCCCCAGCATTTT | TRBJ1-5 | TRBV19 | - | -
CASSLRTSHNEQFF | TGTGCCAGCAGCCTCAGAACCAGCCACAATGAGCAGTTCTTC | TRBJ2-1 | TRBV7-2 | - | -
CASSEVLAGGSYEQYF | TGTGCCAGCAGTGAAGTACTAGCGGGGGGGTCCTACGAGCAGTACTTC | TRBJ2-7 | TRBV2 | TRBD2 | -
CASSLGSGSYNEQFF | TGTGCCAGCAGCTTAGGCTCCGGGTCCTACAATGAGCAGTTCTTC | TRBJ2-1 | TRBV7-2 | - | -
CATSLNRGFNYGYTF | TGTGCCACCAGCTTAAACAGGGGCTTTAACTATGGCTACACCTTC | TRBJ1-2 | TRBV15 | TRBD1 | -
CASSPQEKLFF | TGTGCCAGCTCACCCCAGGAAAAACTGTTTTTT | TRBJ1-4 | TRBV18 | - | -
CASSQDPTSGIYEQYF | TGCGCCAGCAGCCAAGATCCAACTAGCGGGATCTACGAGCAGTACTTC | TRBJ2-7 | TRBV4-3 | TRBD2 | -
CASSLAGRKGNTEAFF | TGTGCCAGCAGCTTAGCGGGAAGGAAAGGGAACACTGAAGCTTTCTTT | TRBJ1-1 | TRBV7-2 | - | -
CASSLASGRDNEQFF | TGTGCCAGCAGCTTGGCTAGCGGGAGGGACAATGAGCAGTTCTTC | TRBJ2-1 | TRBV7-2 | TRBD2 | -
CASSQPAGGDTEAFF | TGCGCCAGCAGCCAGCCCGCAGGGGGTGATACTGAAGCTTTCTTT | TRBJ1-1 | TRBV4-1 | TRBD1 | -
CASSLGAGNQPQHF | TGCGCCAGCAGCTTGGGGGCAGGGAATCAGCCCCAGCATTTT | TRBJ1-5 | TRBV5-1 | - | -